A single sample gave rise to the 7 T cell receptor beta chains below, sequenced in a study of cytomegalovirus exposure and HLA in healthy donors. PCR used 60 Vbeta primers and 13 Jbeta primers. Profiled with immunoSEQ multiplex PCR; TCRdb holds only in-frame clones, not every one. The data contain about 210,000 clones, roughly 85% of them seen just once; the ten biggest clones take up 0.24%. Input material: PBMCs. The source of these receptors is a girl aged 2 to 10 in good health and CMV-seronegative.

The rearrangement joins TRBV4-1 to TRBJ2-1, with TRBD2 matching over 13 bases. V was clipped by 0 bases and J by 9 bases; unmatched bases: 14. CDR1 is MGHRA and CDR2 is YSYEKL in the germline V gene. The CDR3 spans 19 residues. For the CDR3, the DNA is TGCGCCAGCAGCCAAGAGCCACCCGGACTAGCGGGAGTCAGCGGTGAGCAGTTCTTC. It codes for CASSQEPPGLAGVSGEQFF.

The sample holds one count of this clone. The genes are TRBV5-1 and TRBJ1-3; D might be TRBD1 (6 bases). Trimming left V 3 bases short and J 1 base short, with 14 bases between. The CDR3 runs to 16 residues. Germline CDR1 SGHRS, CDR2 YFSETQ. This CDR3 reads CASSSESQGSGNTIYF. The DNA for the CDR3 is TGCGCCAGCAGCTCCGAGTCACAGGGTTCTGGAAACACCATATATTTT.

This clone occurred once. The CDR3 DNA is TGCGCCAGCAGCCAAGTCAAGGGGGCACCCTCCAAAAACATTCAGTACTTC. Encoded protein: CASSQVKGAPSKNIQYF. The genes are TRBV4-1 and TRBJ2-4; 7 bases map to TRBD1. V trimming: 1 base; J trimming: 2 bases; junction bases outside the gene matches: 8. The germline gives CDR1 MGHRA, CDR2 YSYEKL. CDR3 size: 17 residues.

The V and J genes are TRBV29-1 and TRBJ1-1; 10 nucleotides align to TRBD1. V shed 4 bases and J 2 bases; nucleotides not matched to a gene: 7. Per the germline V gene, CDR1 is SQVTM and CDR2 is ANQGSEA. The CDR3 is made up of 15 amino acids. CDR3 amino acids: CSVVTGQGENTEAFF. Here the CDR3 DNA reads TGCAGCGTTGTGACAGGACAGGGGGAAAACACTGAAGCTTTCTTT.

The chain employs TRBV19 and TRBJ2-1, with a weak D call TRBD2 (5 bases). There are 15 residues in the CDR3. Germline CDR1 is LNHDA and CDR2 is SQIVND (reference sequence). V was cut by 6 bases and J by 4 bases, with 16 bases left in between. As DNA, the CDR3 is TGTGCCAGTAGCCAAAAGAGACTAATTTACAATGAGCAGTTCTTC. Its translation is CASSQKRLIYNEQFF.

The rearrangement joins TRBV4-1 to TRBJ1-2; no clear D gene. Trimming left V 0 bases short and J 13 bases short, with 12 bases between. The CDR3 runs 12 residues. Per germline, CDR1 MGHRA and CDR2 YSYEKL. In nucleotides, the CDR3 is TGCGCCAGCAGCCAAGATGGAGAATCTTGCACCTTC. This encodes CASSQDGESCTF.

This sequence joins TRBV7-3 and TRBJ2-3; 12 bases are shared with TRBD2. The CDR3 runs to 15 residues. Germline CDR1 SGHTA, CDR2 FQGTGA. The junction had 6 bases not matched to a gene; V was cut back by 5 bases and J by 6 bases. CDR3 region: CASSPSGGAGDTQYF. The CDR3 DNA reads TGTGCCAGCAGCCCTAGCGGGGGGGCTGGCGATACGCAGTATTTT. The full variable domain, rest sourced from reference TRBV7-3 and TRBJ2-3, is GAGVSQTPSNKVTEKGKYVELRCDPISGHTALYWYRQSLGQGPEFLIYFQGTGAADDSGLPNDRFFAVRPEGSVSTLKIQRTERGDSAVYLCASSPSGGAGDTQYFGPGTRLTVL.